This T cell receptor beta chain was sequenced in a study of T-cell reconstitution after alpha-beta-depleted transplantation in children. This clonotype came up many times. The CDR3 covers 12 residues. Germline V gene lookup returns CDR1 SQVTM and CDR2 ANQGSEA. V lost 2 bases to trimming and J lost 9 bases, with 12 bases between them. This sample's TCRbeta library carried unique molecular identifier barcodes. TCRdb passed the PCR reads through MiXCR, listing each CDR3 protein once. Here the sample spans 260,000 or so distinct CDR3 sequences, 9.5% to 15% being singletons. This material consisted of PBMCs from the stem cell graft donor, taken from the stem cell graft. The source is a human donor who donated a stem cell graft to a child with acute lymphoblastic leukemia. The V and J genes are TRBV29-1 and TRBJ2-3; D gene uncertain. CDR3 residues: CSVEKSGETQYF. The CDR3 coding sequence is TGCAGCGTTGAAAAGTCGGGTGAGACGCAGTATTTT.